This TCR beta chain was obtained from a study of cytomegalovirus exposure and HLA in healthy donors. Study information: The roughly 120 validation repertoires used the same platform as the roughly 670 first-cohort repertoires, a later analysis reported.

With regard to this clone: Its antigen is unknown.

The CDR3 loop spans 12 amino acids. The germline V gene encodes CDR1 SGHRS and CDR2 YFSETQ. Trimming took 2 bases from V and 4 from J, leaving 7 bases between them. Measured with immunoSEQ multiplex PCR; TCRdb has only the in-frame clones, and not every one. The repertoire consists of 120,000 or so clones, with about 96% occurring once and the leading ten covering about 1.7%. Overall study results and limits: Subsequent analysis found a tendency for first-cohort TCR clusters to co-occur within the 120 or so validation repertoires. Specific recognition of CMV antigens was confirmed in vitro for a few chains (all CMV-associated).

Sequences were obtained from PBMCs. The sequence derives from a man younger than 35 in good health and CMV-seronegative. The chain employs TRBV5-1 and TRBJ2-7; D is possibly TRBD2 (5 bases). The CDR3 nucleotides read TGCGCCAGCAGCTTAGGAGGTTACGAGCAGTACTTC. Its translation: CASSLGGYEQYF.